This T cell receptor (beta chain) was observed in a study of cytomegalovirus exposure and HLA in healthy donors. Using immunoSEQ multiplex PCR, the repertoire was profiled, and TCRdb retains in-frame clones only, with some absent. The data hold 100,000 to 150,000 clones, with nearly 90% observed a single time. V lost 10 bases, J lost 4 bases, and 12 bases stayed unmatched. The germline gives CDR1 ENHRY, CDR2 SYGVKD. The CDR3 is 15 residues long. In this sample, this clone turned up many times. This chain uses TRBV10-3 with TRBJ2-3, with 9 bases matching TRBD1. This receptor was identified in a woman under 30 in good health and CMV-seronegative. The specimen was PBMCs. The DNA for the CDR3 is TGTGCCACGATAGGCGGACAGGGGACCGCAGATACGCAGTATTTT. It translates to CATIGGQGTADTQYF.